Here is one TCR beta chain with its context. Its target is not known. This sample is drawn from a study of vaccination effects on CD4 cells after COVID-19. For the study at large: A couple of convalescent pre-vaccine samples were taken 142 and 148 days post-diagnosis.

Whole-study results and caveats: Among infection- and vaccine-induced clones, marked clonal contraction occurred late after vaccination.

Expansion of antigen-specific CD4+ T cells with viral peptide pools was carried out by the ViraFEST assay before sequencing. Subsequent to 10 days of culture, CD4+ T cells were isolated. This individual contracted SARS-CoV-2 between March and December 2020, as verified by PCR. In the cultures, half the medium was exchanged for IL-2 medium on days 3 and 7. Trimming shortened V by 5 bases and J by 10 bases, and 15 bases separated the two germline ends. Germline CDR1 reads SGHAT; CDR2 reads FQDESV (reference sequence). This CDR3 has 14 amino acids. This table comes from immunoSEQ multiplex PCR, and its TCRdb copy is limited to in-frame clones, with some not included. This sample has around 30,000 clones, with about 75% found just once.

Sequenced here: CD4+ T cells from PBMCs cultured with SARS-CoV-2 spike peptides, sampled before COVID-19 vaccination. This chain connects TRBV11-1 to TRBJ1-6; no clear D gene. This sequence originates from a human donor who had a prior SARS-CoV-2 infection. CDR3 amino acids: CASSLPGLGSPLHF. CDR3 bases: TGTGCCAGCAGCCTACCGGGCCTGGGGTCACCCCTCCACTTT. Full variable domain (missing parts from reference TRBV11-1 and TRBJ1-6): EAEVAQSPRYKITEKSQAVAFWCDPISGHATLYWYRQILGQGPELLVQFQDESVVDDSQLPKDRFSAERLKGVDSTLKIQPAELGDSAMYLCASSLPGLGSPLHFGNGTRLTVT.